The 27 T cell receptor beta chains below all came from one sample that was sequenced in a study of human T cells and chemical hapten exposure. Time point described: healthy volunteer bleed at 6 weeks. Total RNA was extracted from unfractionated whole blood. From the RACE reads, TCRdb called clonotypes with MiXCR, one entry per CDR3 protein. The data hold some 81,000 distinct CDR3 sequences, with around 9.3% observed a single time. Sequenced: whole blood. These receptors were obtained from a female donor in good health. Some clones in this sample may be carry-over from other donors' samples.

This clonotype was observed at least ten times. CDR3 sequence: CASREGRAYGYTF. DNA of the CDR3: TGTGCCAGCAGAGAGGGGAGGGCCTATGGCTACACCTTC. The gene calls are TRBV11-2 and TRBJ1-2, with D tentatively TRBD1 (5 bases). The CDR3 extends over 13 amino acids. CDR1 is SGHAT and CDR2 is FQNNGV in the germline V gene. The V end lost 6 bases, the J end lost 4 bases, and 12 bases lay between the germline ends.

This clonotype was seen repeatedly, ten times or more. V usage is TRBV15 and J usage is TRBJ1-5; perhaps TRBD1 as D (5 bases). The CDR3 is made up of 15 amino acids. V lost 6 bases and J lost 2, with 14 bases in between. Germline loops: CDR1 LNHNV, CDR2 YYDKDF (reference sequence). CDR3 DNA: TGTGCCACCAGTGATCAGGGTCTGGGCAATCAGCCCCAGCATTTT. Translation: CATSDQGLGNQPQHF. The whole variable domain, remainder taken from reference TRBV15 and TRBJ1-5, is DAMVIQNPRYQVTQFGKPVTLSCSQTLNHNVMYWYQQKSSQAPKLLFHYYDKDFNNEADTPDNFQSRRPNTSFCFLDIRSPGLGDTAMYLCATSDQGLGNQPQHFGDGTRLSIL.

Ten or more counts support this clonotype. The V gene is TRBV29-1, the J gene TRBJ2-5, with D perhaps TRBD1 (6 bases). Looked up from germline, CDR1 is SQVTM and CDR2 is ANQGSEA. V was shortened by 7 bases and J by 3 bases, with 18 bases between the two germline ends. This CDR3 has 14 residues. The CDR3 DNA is TGCAGCGCCAGGGAAGGGGGACGGAAAGAGACCCAGTACTTC. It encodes CSAREGGRKETQYF.

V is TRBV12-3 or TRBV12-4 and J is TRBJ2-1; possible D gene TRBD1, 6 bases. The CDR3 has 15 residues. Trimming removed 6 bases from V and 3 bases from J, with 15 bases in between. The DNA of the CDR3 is TGTGCCAGCAGGCCCGGGCAGGGGAGCTACAATGAGCAGTTCTTC. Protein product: CASRPGQGSYNEQFF.

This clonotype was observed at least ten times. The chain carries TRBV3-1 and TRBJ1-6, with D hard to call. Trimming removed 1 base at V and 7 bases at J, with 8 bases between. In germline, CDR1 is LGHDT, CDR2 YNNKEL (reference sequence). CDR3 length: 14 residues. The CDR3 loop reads CASSQGPGNSPLHF. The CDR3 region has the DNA TGTGCCAGCAGCCAAGGTCCGGGAAATTCACCCCTCCACTTT.

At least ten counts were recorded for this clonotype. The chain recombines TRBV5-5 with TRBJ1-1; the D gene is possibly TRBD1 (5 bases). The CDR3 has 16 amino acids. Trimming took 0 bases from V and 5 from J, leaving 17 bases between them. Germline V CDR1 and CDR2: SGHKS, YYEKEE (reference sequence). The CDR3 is CASSLVVRASETEAFF. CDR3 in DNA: TGTGCCAGCAGCTTGGTGGTCAGGGCGAGTGAAACTGAAGCTTTCTTT.

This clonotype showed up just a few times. The CDR3 loop reads CASSSAGGGDTQYF. The CDR3 nucleotides read TGTGCCAGCAGCTCTGCGGGGGGTGGAGATACGCAGTATTTT. This chain joins TRBV7-8 and TRBJ2-3; 8 bases agree with TRBD2. Per germline, CDR1 SGHVS and CDR2 FQNEAQ. After removal of 4 bases from V and 5 bases from J, the junction contained 5 bases not matched to a gene. This CDR3 region has 14 residues. Full variable domain (remainder filled in from reference TRBV7-8 and TRBJ2-3): GAGVSQSPRYKVAKRGQDVALRCDPISGHVSLFWYQQALGQGPEFLTYFQNEAQLDKSGLPSDRFFAERPEGSVSTLKIQRTQQEDSAVYLCASSSAGGGDTQYFGPGTRLTVL.

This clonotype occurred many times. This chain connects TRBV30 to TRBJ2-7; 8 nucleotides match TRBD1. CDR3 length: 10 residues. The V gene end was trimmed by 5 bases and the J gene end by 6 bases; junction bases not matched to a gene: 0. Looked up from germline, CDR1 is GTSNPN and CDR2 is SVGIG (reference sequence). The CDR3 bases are TGTGCCTGGGACAGGGGCGAGCAGTACTTC. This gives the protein CAWDRGEQYF.

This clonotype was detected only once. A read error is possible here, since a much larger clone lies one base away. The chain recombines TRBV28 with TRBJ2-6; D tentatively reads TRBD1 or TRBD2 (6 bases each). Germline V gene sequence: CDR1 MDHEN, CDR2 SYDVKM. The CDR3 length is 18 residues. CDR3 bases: TGTGCCAGCAGTTTAGGGGGGACATACCTCTCTGGGGCCGACGTCCTGACTTTC. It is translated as CASSLGGTYLSGADVLTF. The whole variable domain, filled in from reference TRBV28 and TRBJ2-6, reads DVKVTQSSRYLVKRTGEKVFLECVQDMDHENMFWYRQDPGLGLRLIYFSYDVKMKEKGDIPEGYSVSREKKERFSLILESASTNQTSMYLCASSLGGTYLSGADVLTFGAGSRLTVL.

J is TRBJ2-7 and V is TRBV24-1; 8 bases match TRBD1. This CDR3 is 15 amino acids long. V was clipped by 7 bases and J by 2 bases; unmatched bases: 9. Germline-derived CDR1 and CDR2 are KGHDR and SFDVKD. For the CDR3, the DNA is TGTGCCACCAGACGTCCGGGACAGGCCACCTACGAGCAGTACTTC. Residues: CATRRPGQATYEQYF.

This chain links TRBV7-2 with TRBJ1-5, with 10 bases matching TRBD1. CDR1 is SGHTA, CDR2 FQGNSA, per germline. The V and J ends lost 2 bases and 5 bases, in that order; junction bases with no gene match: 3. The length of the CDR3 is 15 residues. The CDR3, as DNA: TGTGCCAGCAGCTTATGGGACAGGGGATATCAGCCCCAGCATTTT. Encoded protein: CASSLWDRGYQPQHF.

CDR3 residues: CASSPGGWDSGYSPLHF. In nucleotides, the CDR3 is TGCGCCAGCAGCCCAGGCGGATGGGACAGCGGGTATTCACCCCTCCACTTT. The chain employs TRBV5-1 and TRBJ1-6, with 7 bases that match TRBD1. With 4 bases clipped from V and 8 bases from J, the junction kept 15 bases outside the gene matches. Germline V CDR1 and CDR2: SGHRS, YFSETQ. The CDR3 has 17 amino acids.

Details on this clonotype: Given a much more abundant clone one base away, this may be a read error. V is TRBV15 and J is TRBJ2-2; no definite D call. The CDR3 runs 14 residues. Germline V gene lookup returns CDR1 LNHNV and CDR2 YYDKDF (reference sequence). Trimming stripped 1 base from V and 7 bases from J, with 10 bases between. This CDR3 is CATSRAGWIGELFF. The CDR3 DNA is TGTGCCACCAGCAGAGCTGGATGGATCGGGGAGCTGTTTTTT. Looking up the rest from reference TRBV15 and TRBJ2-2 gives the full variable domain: DAMVIQNPRYQVTQFGKPVTLSCSQTLNHNVMYWYQQKSSQAPKLLFHYYDKDFNNEADTPDNFQSRRPNTSFCFLDIRSPGLGDTAMYLCATSRAGWIGELFFGEGSRLTVL.

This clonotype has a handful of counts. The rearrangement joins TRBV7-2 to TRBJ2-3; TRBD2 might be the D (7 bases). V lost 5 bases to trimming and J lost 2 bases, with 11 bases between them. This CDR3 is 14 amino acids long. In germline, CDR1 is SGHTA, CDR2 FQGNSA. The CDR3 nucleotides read TGTGCCAGCAGCCCGCGGGGGCTCACAGATACGCAGTATTTT. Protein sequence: CASSPRGLTDTQYF.

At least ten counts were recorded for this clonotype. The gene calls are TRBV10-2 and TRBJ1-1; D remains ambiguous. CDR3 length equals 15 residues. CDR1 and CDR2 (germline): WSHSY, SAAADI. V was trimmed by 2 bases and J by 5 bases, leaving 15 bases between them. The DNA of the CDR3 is TGCGCCAGCAGTGAGGGGTGGAGGCTTAGGACTGAAGCTTTCTTT. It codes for CASSEGWRLRTEAFF.

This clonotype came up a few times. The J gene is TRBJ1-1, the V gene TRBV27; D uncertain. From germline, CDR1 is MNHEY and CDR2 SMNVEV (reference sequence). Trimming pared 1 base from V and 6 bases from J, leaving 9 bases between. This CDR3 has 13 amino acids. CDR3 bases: TGTGCCAGCAGTTTATGGAGACAAGCTGAAGCTTTCTTT. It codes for CASSLWRQAEAFF.

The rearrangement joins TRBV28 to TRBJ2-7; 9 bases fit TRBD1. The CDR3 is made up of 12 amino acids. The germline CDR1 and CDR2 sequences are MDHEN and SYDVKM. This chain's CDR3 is CASSSTGTGLSV. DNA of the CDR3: TGTGCCAGCAGTTCCACCGGGACAGGGCTTTCTGTC.

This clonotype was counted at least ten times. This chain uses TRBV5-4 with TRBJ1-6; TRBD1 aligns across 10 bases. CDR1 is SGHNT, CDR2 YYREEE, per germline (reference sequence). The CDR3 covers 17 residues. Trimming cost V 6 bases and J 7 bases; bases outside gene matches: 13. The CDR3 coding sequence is TGTGCCAGCACCGATCTCCGACAGGGGGCGAGGAATTCACCCCTCCACTTT. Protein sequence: CASTDLRQGARNSPLHF. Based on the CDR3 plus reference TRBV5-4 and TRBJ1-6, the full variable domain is ETGVTQSPTHLIKTRGQQVTLRCSSQSGHNTVSWYQQALGQGPQFIFQYYREEENGRGNFPPRFSGLQFPNYSSELNVNALELDDSALYLCASTDLRQGARNSPLHFGNGTRLTVT.

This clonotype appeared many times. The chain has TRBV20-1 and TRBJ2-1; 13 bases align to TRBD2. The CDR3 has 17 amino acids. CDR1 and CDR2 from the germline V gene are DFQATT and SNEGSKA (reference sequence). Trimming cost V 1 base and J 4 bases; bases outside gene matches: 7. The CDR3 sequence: CSARGLAGGWSYNEQFF. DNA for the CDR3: TGCAGTGCTAGAGGACTAGCGGGGGGATGGTCGTACAATGAGCAGTTCTTC.

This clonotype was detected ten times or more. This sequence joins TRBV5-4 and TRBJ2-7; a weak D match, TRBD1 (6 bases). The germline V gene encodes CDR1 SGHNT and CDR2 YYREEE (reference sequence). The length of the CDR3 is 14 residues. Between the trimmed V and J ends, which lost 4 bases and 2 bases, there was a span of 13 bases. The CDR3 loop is CASSPGPGAYEQYF. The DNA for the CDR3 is TGTGCCAGCAGCCCCGGGCCAGGGGCCTACGAGCAGTACTTC.

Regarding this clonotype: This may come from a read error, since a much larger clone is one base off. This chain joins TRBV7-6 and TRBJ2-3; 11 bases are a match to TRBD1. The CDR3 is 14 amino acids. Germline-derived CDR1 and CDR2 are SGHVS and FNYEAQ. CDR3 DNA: TGTGTCAGCAGCTCGGACAGGGGGCCAGATACGCAGTATTTT. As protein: CVSSSDRGPDTQYF.

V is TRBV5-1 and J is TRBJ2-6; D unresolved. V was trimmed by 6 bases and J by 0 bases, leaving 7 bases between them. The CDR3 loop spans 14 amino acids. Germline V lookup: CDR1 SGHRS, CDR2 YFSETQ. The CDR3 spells CASKDTSGANVLTF. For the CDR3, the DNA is TGCGCCAGCAAAGACACCTCTGGGGCCAACGTCCTGACTTTC. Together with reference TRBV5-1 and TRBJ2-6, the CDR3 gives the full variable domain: KAGVTQTPRYLIKTRGQQVTLSCSPISGHRSVSWYQQTPGQGLQFLFEYFSETQRNKGNFPGRFSGRQFSNSRSEMNVSTLELGDSALYLCASKDTSGANVLTFGAGSRLTVL.

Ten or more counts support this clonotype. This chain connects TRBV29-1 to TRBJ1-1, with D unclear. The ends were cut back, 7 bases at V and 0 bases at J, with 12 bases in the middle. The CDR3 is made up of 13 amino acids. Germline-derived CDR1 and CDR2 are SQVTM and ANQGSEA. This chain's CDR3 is CSDMGSLNTEAFF. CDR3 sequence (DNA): TGCAGCGATATGGGGAGTCTGAACACTGAAGCTTTCTTT. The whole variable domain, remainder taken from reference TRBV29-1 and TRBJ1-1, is SAVISQKPSRDICQRGTSLTIQCQVDSQVTMMFWYRQQPGQSLTLIATANQGSEATYESGFVIDKFPISRPNLTFSTLTVSNMSPEDSSIYLCSDMGSLNTEAFFGQGTRLTVV.

This chain's CDR3 is CASSLGSSGGVTDTQYF. The CDR3 DNA reads as TGTGCCAGCAGCTTAGGGTCTAGCGGGGGAGTCACGGATACGCAGTATTTT. The chain carries TRBV7-3 and TRBJ2-3; TRBD2 agrees at 10 bases. The junction had 11 bases not matched to a gene; V was cut back by 2 bases and J by 6 bases. The CDR3 runs 17 residues. Germline CDR1 SGHTA, CDR2 FQGTGA.

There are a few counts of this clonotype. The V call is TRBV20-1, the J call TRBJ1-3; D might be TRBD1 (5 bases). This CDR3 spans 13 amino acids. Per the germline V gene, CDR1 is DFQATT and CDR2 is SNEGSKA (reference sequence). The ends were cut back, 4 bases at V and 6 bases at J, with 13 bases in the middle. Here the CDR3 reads CSAMEGSENTIYF. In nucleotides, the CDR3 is TGCAGTGCTATGGAGGGGAGTGAAAACACCATATATTTT.

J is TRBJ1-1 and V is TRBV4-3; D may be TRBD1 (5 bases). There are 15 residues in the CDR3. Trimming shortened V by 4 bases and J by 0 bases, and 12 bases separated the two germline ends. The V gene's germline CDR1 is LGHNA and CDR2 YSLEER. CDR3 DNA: TGCGCCAGCAGCCTAGGGGCCGGGGTGAACACTGAAGCTTTCTTT. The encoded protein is CASSLGAGVNTEAFF.

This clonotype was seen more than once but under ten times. The CDR3 sequence is CARGDLLDTEAFF. As DNA, the CDR3 is TGTGCCCGGGGGGACCTGCTGGACACTGAAGCTTTCTTT. The V and J genes are TRBV12-3 or TRBV12-4 and TRBJ1-1, with a weak D call TRBD1 (5 bases). The germline V and J ends were trimmed by 11 bases and 3 bases, with 16 bases remaining between them. The CDR3 sequence is 13 residues long.